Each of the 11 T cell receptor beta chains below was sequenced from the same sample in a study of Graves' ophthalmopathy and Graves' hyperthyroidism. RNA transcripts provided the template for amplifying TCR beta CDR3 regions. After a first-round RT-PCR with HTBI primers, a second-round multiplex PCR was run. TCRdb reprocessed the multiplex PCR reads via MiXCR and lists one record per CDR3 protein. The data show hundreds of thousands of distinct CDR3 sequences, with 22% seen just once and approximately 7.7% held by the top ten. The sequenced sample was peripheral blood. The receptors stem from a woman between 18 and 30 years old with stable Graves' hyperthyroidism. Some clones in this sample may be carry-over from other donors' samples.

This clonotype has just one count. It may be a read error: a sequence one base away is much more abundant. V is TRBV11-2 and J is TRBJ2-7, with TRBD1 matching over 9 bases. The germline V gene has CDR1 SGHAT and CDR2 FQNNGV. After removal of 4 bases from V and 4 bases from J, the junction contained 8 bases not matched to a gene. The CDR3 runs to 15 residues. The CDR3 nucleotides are TGTGCCAGCAGCTATCCGGGACAGGGAGTGTACGAGCAGTACGTC. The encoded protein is CASSYPGQGVYEQYV.

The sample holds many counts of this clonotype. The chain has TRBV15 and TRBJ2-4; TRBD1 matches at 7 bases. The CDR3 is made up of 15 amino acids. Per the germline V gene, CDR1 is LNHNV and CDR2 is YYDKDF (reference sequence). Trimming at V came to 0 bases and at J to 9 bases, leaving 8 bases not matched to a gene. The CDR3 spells CATSRESTGAVIQYF. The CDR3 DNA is TGTGCCACCAGCAGAGAAAGTACAGGGGCGGTCATTCAGTACTTC.

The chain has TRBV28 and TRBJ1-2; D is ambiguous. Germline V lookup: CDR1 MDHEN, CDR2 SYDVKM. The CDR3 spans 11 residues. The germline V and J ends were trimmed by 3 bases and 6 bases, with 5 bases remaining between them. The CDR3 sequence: CASSFENGYTF. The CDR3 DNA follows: TGTGCCAGCAGTTTTGAAAATGGCTACACCTTC.

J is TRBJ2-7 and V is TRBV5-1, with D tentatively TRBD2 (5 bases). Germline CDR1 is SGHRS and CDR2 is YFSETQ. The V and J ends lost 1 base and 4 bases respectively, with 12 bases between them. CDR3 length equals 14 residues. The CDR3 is CASSLSGFGYEQYF. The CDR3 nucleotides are TGCGCCAGCAGCTTGTCGGGGTTTGGGTACGAGCAGTACTTC.

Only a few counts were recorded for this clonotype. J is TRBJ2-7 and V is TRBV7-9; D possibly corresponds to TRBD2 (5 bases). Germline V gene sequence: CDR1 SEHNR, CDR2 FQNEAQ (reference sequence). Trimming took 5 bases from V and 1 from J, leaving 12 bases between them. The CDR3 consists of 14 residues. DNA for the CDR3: TGTGCCAGCAGCGGGCCCCCGGGATCCTACGAGCAGTACTTC. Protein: CASSGPPGSYEQYF.

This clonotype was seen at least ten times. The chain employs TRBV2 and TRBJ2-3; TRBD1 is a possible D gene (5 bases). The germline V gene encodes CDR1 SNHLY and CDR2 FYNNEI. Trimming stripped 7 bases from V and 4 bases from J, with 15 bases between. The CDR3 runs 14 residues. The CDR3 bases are TGTGCCAGCACTCAGGGTGTGTATGCAGATACGCAGTATTTT. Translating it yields CASTQGVYADTQYF.

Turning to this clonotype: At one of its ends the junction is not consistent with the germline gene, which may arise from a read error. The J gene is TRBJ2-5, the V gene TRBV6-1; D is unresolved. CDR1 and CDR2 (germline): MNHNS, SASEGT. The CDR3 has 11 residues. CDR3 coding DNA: TGTGCCAGCAGTTCCTATTCCCTCACAAACTTC. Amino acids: CASSSYSLTNF.

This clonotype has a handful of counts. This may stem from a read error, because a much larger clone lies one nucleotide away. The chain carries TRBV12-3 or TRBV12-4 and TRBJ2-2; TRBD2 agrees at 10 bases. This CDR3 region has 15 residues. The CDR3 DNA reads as TGTGCCAGCAGTCTAGGGGGACTAGCGACCGGGGAGCTGTGTTTT. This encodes CASSLGGLATGELCF.

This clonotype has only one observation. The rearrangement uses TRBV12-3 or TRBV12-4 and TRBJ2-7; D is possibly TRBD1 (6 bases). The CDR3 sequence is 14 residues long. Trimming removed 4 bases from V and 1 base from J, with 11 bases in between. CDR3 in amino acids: CASSSLDSSYEQYF. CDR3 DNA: TGTGCCAGCAGTTCACTGGACAGTTCCTACGAGCAGTACTTC.

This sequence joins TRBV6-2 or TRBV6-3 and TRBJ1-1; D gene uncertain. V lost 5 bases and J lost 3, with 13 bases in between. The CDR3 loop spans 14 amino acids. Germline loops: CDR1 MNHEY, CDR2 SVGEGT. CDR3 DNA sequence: TGTGCCAGCAGTGATGGACGTTTATACACTGAAGCTTTCTTT. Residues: CASSDGRLYTEAFF.

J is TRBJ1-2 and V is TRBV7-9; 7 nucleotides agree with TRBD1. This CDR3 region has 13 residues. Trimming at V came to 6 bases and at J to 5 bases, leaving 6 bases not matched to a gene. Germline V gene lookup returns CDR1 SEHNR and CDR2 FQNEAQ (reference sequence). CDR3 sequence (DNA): TGTGCCAGCAGATTCGGGACAGAGTATGGCTACACCTTC. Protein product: CASRFGTEYGYTF.